Shown below are 6 T cell receptor beta chains from a single sample sequenced in a study of T cell responses to AZD1222 COVID-19 vaccine. TCRdb's copy holds only in-frame clones and misses some; the assay was immunoSEQ multiplex PCR. The sample lists about 140,000 clones, approximately 91% occurring once. The sequenced sample was peripheral blood, obtained on day 0 of AZD1222 vaccination. All receptors derive from an adult in good health.

The CDR3 region is CASSDPMGQGKSFSSYEQYF. In nucleotides, the CDR3 is TGTGCCAGCAGTGACCCGATGGGACAGGGGAAAAGCTTCAGCTCCTACGAGCAGTACTTC. The chain joins TRBV6-2 or TRBV6-3 to TRBJ2-7; 10 bases are shared with TRBD1. The germline V gene has CDR1 MNHEY and CDR2 SVGEGT. The CDR3 covers 20 residues. J was trimmed by 0 bases and V by 5 bases; bases with no gene match: 19.

This clone was picked up a small number of times. This chain uses TRBV2 with TRBJ1-5; no clear D gene. Trimming shortened V by 7 bases and J by 6 bases, and 10 bases separated the two germline ends. The germline CDR1 and CDR2 sequences are SNHLY and FYNNEI. The CDR3 extends over 12 amino acids. The CDR3 loop is CASNRAGQPQHF. Here the CDR3 DNA reads TGTGCCAGCAATAGGGCGGGTCAGCCCCAGCATTTT.

The chain carries TRBV5-4 and TRBJ2-2; D is perhaps TRBD1 (6 bases). The CDR3 consists of 15 residues. V dropped 3 bases and J dropped 2 bases, with 11 bases sitting between them. CDR1 is SGHNT, CDR2 YYREEE, per germline (reference sequence). CDR3 DNA: TGTGCCAGCAGCTCCGGACAGCGTAACACCGGGGAGCTGTTTTTT. Translated, it gives CASSSGQRNTGELFF.

This clone was counted once. This sequence joins TRBV20-1 and TRBJ2-7; 12 bases map to TRBD2. Trimming cost V 3 bases and J 4 bases; bases outside gene matches: 16. CDR1 and CDR2 from the germline V gene are DFQATT and SNEGSKA (reference sequence). The CDR3 loop spans 18 amino acids. This chain's CDR3 is CSASGGLAGSGRGYEQYF. In nucleotides, the CDR3 is TGCAGTGCTAGTGGAGGACTAGCGGGGAGCGGGAGAGGATACGAGCAGTACTTC.

The CDR3 loop is CASSQELSGSSYEQYF. The CDR3 DNA reads TGTGCCAGCAGCCAAGAGCTAAGCGGGAGCTCCTACGAGCAGTACTTC. J is TRBJ2-7 and V is TRBV3-1 (or the pseudogene TRBV3-2); 8 positions agree with TRBD2. Germline trimming cut 0 bases from V and 0 bases from J; bases unmatched to any gene: 4. CDR3 length: 16 residues. Germline CDR1 LGHDT, CDR2 YNNKEL (reference sequence).

This chain connects TRBV7-9 to TRBJ2-6; D tentatively fits TRBD1 or TRBD2 (6 bases each). The length of the CDR3 is 14 residues. V was cut by 5 bases and J by 7 bases, with 12 bases left in between. The germline V gene has CDR1 SEHNR and CDR2 FQNEAQ (reference sequence). Written as DNA, the CDR3 is TGTGCCAGCAGCCCTGGAGGGACAGCCAACGTCCTGACTTTC. It is translated as CASSPGGTANVLTF.